This TCR beta chain was captured by sequencing in a study of cytotoxic CD8 clonotypes in ibrutinib-treated CLL. With respect to this clone: This specimen includes other DNA sequences encoding the same CDR3.

The CDR3 length is 16 residues. V gave up 1 base and J gave up 3 bases, with 10 bases separating them. Germline loops: CDR1 SEHNR, CDR2 FQNEAQ (reference sequence). The method was immunoSEQ multiplex PCR; TCRdb's version includes in-frame clones alone and lacks a portion of them. The repertoire holds 150,000 or so clones, with about 80% as singletons. This clonotype originated in a human donor with chronic lymphocytic leukemia. V gene TRBV7-9 combines with J gene TRBJ1-6; D unclear. Specimen: PBMCs, collected after 24 months of ibrutinib treatment. The CDR3 DNA sequence: TGTGCCAGCAGCTTAGGGGCAGGATTCTATAATTCACCCCTCCACTTT. Translation gives CASSLGAGFYNSPLHF.